This is a list of T cell receptor beta chains from one sample in a study of vaccination and CD4 T cells after COVID-19. Which antigens these TCRs recognize remains unknown. MiXCR was run by TCRdb on the PCR reads, yielding one entry per CDR3 protein. This table has roughly 16,000 distinct CDR3 sequences, around a third appearing once. The specimen sequenced was cultured CD4+ T cells from blood. The receptors originated from a human donor with COVID-19. The CDR3 runs from the conserved cysteine through the conserved F or W. The D gene is left open where the match is weak. Only some rows state a clone size, as once, few, many or a class for expanded clones.

j_gene,abundance,v_gene,d_gene,CDR3aa,CDR3nt
TRBJ2-5,NA,TRBV21-1,NA,CASNTRWGAGETQYF,TGTGCCAGCAACACTCGGTGGGGGGCAGGGGAGACCCAGTACTTC
TRBJ2-2,few,TRBV6-1,TRBD1,CASSGQGTGELFF,TGTGCCAGCAGTGGACAGGGGACCGGGGAGCTGTTTTTT
TRBJ1-1,NA,TRBV11-2,NA,CASSPTGRTNTEAFF,TGTGCCAGCAGCCCGACGGGTAGGACTAACACTGAAGCTTTCTTT
TRBJ2-5,few,TRBV19,TRBD2,CASSIRSGGHQETQYF,TGTGCCAGTAGTATCCGTAGCGGGGGGCACCAAGAGACCCAGTACTTC
TRBJ2-7,NA,TRBV18,NA,CASSPPKGYEQYF,TGTGCCAGCTCACCACCCAAGGGATACGAGCAGTACTTC
TRBJ2-7,NA,TRBV11-1,NA,CASSFSTKGAYEQYF,TGTGCCAGCAGCTTCTCGACCAAGGGGGCCTACGAGCAGTACTTC
TRBJ2-5,few,TRBV24-1,NA,CATSDHTGQETQYF,TGTGCCACCAGTGACCATACAGGCCAAGAGACCCAGTACTTC
TRBJ2-7,once,TRBV7-2,TRBD2,CASSFRVRLAGGSSFYEQYF,TGTGCCAGCAGCTTTCGGGTACGGCTAGCGGGGGGCTCCTCCTTCTACGAGCAGTACTTC
TRBJ1-6,NA,TRBV5-8,TRBD1,CASSSGWGQGVSPLHF,TGTGCCAGCAGCTCGGGATGGGGACAGGGTGTTTCACCCCTCCACTTT
TRBJ2-5,NA,TRBV28,NA,CASSSPRQFGETQYF,TGTGCCAGCAGTTCCCCAAGACAGTTCGGAGAGACCCAGTACTTC
TRBJ2-5,NA,TRBV18,TRBD2,CASSQLGLAGVETQYF,TGTGCCAGCTCACAACTGGGACTAGCGGGGGTTGAGACCCAGTACTTC
TRBJ1-4,few,TRBV27,NA,CANGRSTSEKLFF,TGTGCCAATGGCAGGTCCACGAGCGAAAAACTGTTTTTT